This T cell receptor (beta chain) was sequenced during a study of T cells after yellow fever vaccination. Study results and limitations: Weaker overall was a secondary response that nonetheless peaked faster, on day 5 versus 15. Overlap between CD4 and CD8 compartments was detected for a small share of clonotypes.

UMIs were added to TCR cDNA along with a universal primer site when it was made by 5'RACE template switching. TCRdb re-called the 5' RACE reads with MiXCR, one entry per CDR3 protein. The sample shows 100,000 to 150,000 distinct CDR3 sequences, roughly 9% of them seen only once. This clonotype was found a few times. Its target is not known. Source: CD8+ T cells sorted from PBMCs, taken on the day of the yellow fever booster vaccination. The sequence came from a man between 18 and 29 years old who received the YFV17D yellow fever vaccine.

This CDR3 reads CATAGTGAFADTQYF. CDR3 in DNA: TGTGCCACAGCCGGGACAGGGGCATTCGCAGATACGCAGTATTTT. The rearrangement links TRBV24-1 to TRBJ2-3; 10 nucleotides agree with TRBD1. Per germline, CDR1 KGHDR and CDR2 SFDVKD. The CDR3 has 15 amino acids. The V and J ends lost 10 bases and 4 bases, in that order; junction bases with no gene match: 10.